Given below is one TCR beta chain in context. This sample is part of a study of blood T cell repertoires in COVID-19. Study-level information: Samples taken during acute and convalescent COVID-19 were collected in the United States, Italy and Spain. T cells, B-cell-depleted T cells, or PBMCs provided the cDNA or gDNA that served as material.

Germline V lookup: CDR1 SGHRS, CDR2 YFSETQ. The V gene end was trimmed by 4 bases and the J gene end by 5 bases; junction bases not matched to a gene: 11. The CDR3 is 17 amino acids. As originally analysed: Amplified reference gene primers provided the basis for estimating nucleated cell counts. The assay was immunoSEQ multiplex PCR, and TCRdb's table has in-frame clones only and misses some. Clone size and the V and J calls come from that table; the DNA yielded D and trimming. The data show roughly 190,000 clones, with approximately 90% seen just once and approximately 3.3% held by the top ten. The source is a man aged 18 to 29 with active or convalescent COVID-19. The sequenced sample consisted of peripheral blood. The J gene is TRBJ2-5, the V gene TRBV5-1, with 13 bases matching TRBD2. CDR3 sequence (DNA): TGCGCCAGCAGCGGGCGGACTAGCGGGGGAAAGGGGGAGACCCAGTACTTC. Translating gives CASSGRTSGGKGETQYF.